These T cell receptor beta chains were read from a single sample in a study of human T cells and chemical hapten exposure. Via MiXCR, TCRdb re-called the RACE reads, giving one row per CDR3 protein. Among more than 100,000 distinct CDR3 sequences listed, about 11% were seen once. The sample consisted of whole blood, taken in connection with sensitization to the hapten diphenylcyclopropenone (DPC). These receptors were taken from a woman in her 50s with alopecia areata. Some clones in this sample may be carry-over from other donors' samples. The CDR3 runs from the conserved cysteine through the conserved F or W. A D gene is named only where the DNA matches it firmly. Size values are once, few and many counts, or a class for expanded clones, and some rows have none.

size	J	D	V	DNA	CDR3
.	TRBJ1-2	.	TRBV7-9	TGTGCCAGCAGCCCCCAGCGGGAACCGGATGGCTACACCTTC	CASSPQREPDGYTF
few	TRBJ1-6	.	TRBV5-4	TGTGCCAGCAGCTTGGGGGAGAGGGATTCACCCCTCCACTTT	CASSLGERDSPLHF
few	TRBJ2-1	.	TRBV2	TGTGCCAGCAAAATAGGGGGAATACATGAGCAGTTCTTC	CASKIGGIHEQFF
.	TRBJ1-2	.	TRBV5-1	TGCGCCAGCAGCCCGGACCAAATCGGCTACACCTTC	CASSPDQIGYTF
few	TRBJ1-2	TRBD1	TRBV20-1	TGCAGTGCTAGAGCCCTGAGGCAGGGGGTCACTGGCTACACCTTC	CSARALRQGVTGYTF
.	TRBJ1-4	.	TRBV30	TGTGCCTGGAGTGTACAACAGGGAAAAAATGAAAAACTGTTTTTT	CAWSVQQGKNEKLFF
.	TRBJ2-7	.	TRBV20-1	TGCAGTGCTAGTCACCTGGGCCGGGACGAGCAGTACTTC	CSASHLGRDEQYF
.	TRBJ1-1	TRBD1	TRBV6-5	TGTGCCAGCAGTTACCGGGACAGGGGTGTGAACACTGAAGCTTTCTTT	CASSYRDRGVNTEAFF
few	TRBJ2-1	.	TRBV24-1	TGTGCCACCAGTGATCGCCGGGACCGGGGCGATGAGCAGTTCTTC	CATSDRRDRGDEQFF
few	TRBJ2-3	TRBD2	TRBV7-2	TGTGCCAGCAGCCCCAGGACTAGCGGGGGCCCCGTGTATTTT	CASSPRTSGGPVYF
few	TRBJ2-7	.	TRBV6-1	TGTGCCAGCAGTGATTGGGGGAAGGGCTACGAGCAGTACTTC	CASSDWGKGYEQYF
many	TRBJ2-6	TRBD2	TRBV20-1	TGCAGTGCTGTGGGGAAGCGACTAGCGGAGACATTGGAGTCTGGGGCCAACGTCCTGACTTTC	CSAVGKRLAETLESGANVLTF
.	TRBJ1-6	.	TRBV6-1	TGTGCCAGCCTTGCCGGGACGGTCTATAATTCACCCCTCCACTTT	CASLAGTVYNSPLHF
.	TRBJ1-5	TRBD1	TRBV20-1	TGCAGTGCTACCAGGGGGCCTTATAGCAATCAGCCCCAGCATTTT	CSATRGPYSNQPQHF
few	TRBJ2-3	.	TRBV7-2	TGTGCCAGCAGCCCGGGACTGTCCGCAGATACGCAGTATTTT	CASSPGLSADTQYF
.	TRBJ2-3	TRBD2	TRBV12-3/TRBV12-4	TGTGCCAGCAGCCCCTACGCGGGAGGTAGCGGATTCACAGATACGCAGTATTTT	CASSPYAGGSGFTDTQYF
.	TRBJ2-1	TRBD2	TRBV19	TGTGCCAGTAGTCCGACTAGCGGGTACAATGAGCAGTTCTTC	CASSPTSGYNEQFF
.	TRBJ2-7	TRBD2	TRBV6-5	TGTGCCAGCAGCTGGAGCGGGAGGATTTCTTTCGAGCAGTACTTC	CASSWSGRISFEQYF
many	TRBJ1-5	.	TRBV11-2	TGTGCCAGCAGCCCCGGCTTCAAGATGCCCCAGCATTTT	CASSPGFKMPQHF
many	TRBJ2-5	TRBD1	TRBV29-1	TGCAGCGTAGTACCGGGACAGGGCTCCCAAGAGACCCAGTACTTC	CSVVPGQGSQETQYF
few	TRBJ2-2	.	TRBV3-1	TGTGCCAGCAGCCCCCGTTCAGCGGGACAGGTGAACACCGGGGAGCTGTTTTTT	CASSPRSAGQVNTGELFF
.	TRBJ2-5	TRBD1	TRBV28	TGTGCCAGCAGCCCGACAGGGGTGGAGACCCAGTACTTC	CASSPTGVETQYF
few	TRBJ2-7	TRBD2	TRBV14	TGTGCCAGCAGCCCACTAGCGGGGGCCTCCTACGAGCAGTACTTC	CASSPLAGASYEQYF
many	TRBJ2-7	TRBD2	TRBV4-2	TGTGCCAGCAGCCAAGAAGGGCTAGCGGGAGGGGCCTACGAGCAGTACTTC	CASSQEGLAGGAYEQYF
many	TRBJ2-3	.	TRBV9	TGTGCCAGCAGCGTAGCCGGGACAGATACGCAGTATTTT	CASSVAGTDTQYF
.	TRBJ2-5	.	TRBV5-1	TGCGCCAGCATCCGGGACAACCAAGAGACCCAGTACTTC	CASIRDNQETQYF
.	TRBJ1-5	.	TRBV6-2/TRBV6-3	TGTGCCAGCAGTTACTCTTCTCCAATGGGCAATCAGCCCCAGCATTTT	CASSYSSPMGNQPQHF
many	TRBJ2-3	.	TRBV6-6	TGTGCCAGCAGCCTCCTGGGGGGCACAGATACGCAGTATTTT	CASSLLGGTDTQYF
many	TRBJ2-1	TRBD2	TRBV6-2/TRBV6-3	TGTGCCAGCAGTCCCCCTAAAGCGGGAGGTTACAATGAGCAGTTCTTC	CASSPPKAGGYNEQFF
few	TRBJ2-2	TRBD2	TRBV28	TGTGCCAGCAGTCCCCCGCGGGGGAGCGGCACCGGGGAGCTGTTTTTT	CASSPPRGSGTGELFF
.	TRBJ1-2	.	TRBV15	TGTGCCACCAGCAGAGATGGGAACGGGATATATGGCTACACCTTC	CATSRDGNGIYGYTF
many	TRBJ2-3	.	TRBV10-3	TGTGCCATCAGTGAGTCGGAAACTAGCCCTAGCACAGATACGCAGTATTTT	CAISESETSPSTDTQYF
few	TRBJ1-1	.	TRBV5-6	TGTGCCAGCAGCTGGGGGACGGTCGACATTGAAGCTTTCTTT	CASSWGTVDIEAFF
many	TRBJ2-3	TRBD2	TRBV7-6	TGTGCCAGCAGCGGAGCGGGGGGCACAGATACGCAGTATTTT	CASSGAGGTDTQYF
.	TRBJ2-3	TRBD2	TRBV27	TGTGCCAGCAGTTCCCGCGGGCGGGAGGCAGATACGCAGTATTTT	CASSSRGREADTQYF
many	TRBJ2-7	TRBD2	TRBV28	TGTGCCAGCAGTTTTTCCGGGACTAGTACCTACGAGCAGTACTTC	CASSFSGTSTYEQYF
.	TRBJ2-7	.	TRBV6-1	TGTGCCAGCAGGCAGACTGGCACGTCAGGGGAGTACTTC	CASRQTGTSGEYF
few	TRBJ1-1	.	TRBV6-1	TGTGCCACTAAACTAGTCGGGACTGCCGTTGATGAAGCTTTCTTT	CATKLVGTAVDEAFF
.	TRBJ1-1	.	TRBV3-1	TGTGCCAGCAGCCAAGATGGGATGAACACTGAAGCTTTCTTT	CASSQDGMNTEAFF
.	TRBJ2-3	.	TRBV2	TGTGCCAGCAGTGTGGGGGGGGCCGCAGATACGCAGTATTTT	CASSVGGAADTQYF
few	TRBJ1-5	.	TRBV9	TGTGCCAGACCCTACAGGGCAGATCAGCCCCAGCATTTT	CARPYRADQPQHF
.	TRBJ1-2	.	TRBV11-2	TGTGCCAGCAGCACTAGACGTGGATTCTCCTTC	CASSTRRGFSF
few	TRBJ1-5	TRBD1	TRBV6-2/TRBV6-3	TGTGCCAGCAGCTGGACAGGGGGCGCGGGTGCAAGCAATCAGCCCCAGCATTTT	CASSWTGGAGASNQPQHF
.	TRBJ2-1	.	TRBV29-1	TGCAGCGTTCCCTGGGGCAGCAATGAGCAGTTCTTC	CSVPWGSNEQFF
many	TRBJ2-7	.	TRBV18	TGTGCCAGCTCACCAGGGGCAGGGTCTGAGCAGTACTTC	CASSPGAGSEQYF
many	TRBJ2-2	.	TRBV5-1	TGCGCCAGCAGCGAGGACAGAAACACCGGGGAGCTGTTTTTT	CASSEDRNTGELFF
few	TRBJ2-3	TRBD2	TRBV11-3	TGTGCCAGCAGCCCAGGGGGACTAGCGGGGCGTTATACGCAGTATTTT	CASSPGGLAGRYTQYF
few	TRBJ1-4	TRBD1	TRBV7-9	TGTGCCAGCAGCGCTCCGGGACAGAGTAATGAAAAACTGTTTTTT	CASSAPGQSNEKLFF
.	TRBJ1-1	.	TRBV20-1	TGCAGTGCTGATCCAGGGCTGGCGGACACTGAAGCTTTCTTT	CSADPGLADTEAFF
few	TRBJ2-1	.	TRBV10-2	TGCGCCAGCAGTGACGGGGGCAATGAGCAGTTCTTC	CASSDGGNEQFF
.	TRBJ1-2	TRBD1	TRBV12-3/TRBV12-4	TGTGCCAGCAACCCAACAGGGGGCGGTGGCTACACCTTC	CASNPTGGGGYTF
.	TRBJ2-5	.	TRBV29-1	TGCAGCGTTGAACCCTCGCAAGAGACCCAGTACTTC	CSVEPSQETQYF